This T cell receptor beta chain came from a study of vaccination and CD4 T cells after COVID-19. The CDR3 runs to 14 residues. The ends were cut back, 4 bases at V and 7 bases at J, with 15 bases in the middle. Germline CDR1 and CDR2: SGHTA and FQGTGA. The treatment here: roughly ten-day PBMC culture with coronavirus spike peptide pools or control peptides (ViraFEST assay). ViraFEST expanded antigen-specific T cells with peptide pools, then sequenced TCRs. Sequencing of the DNA from cultured CD4+ T cells was carried out with the Oncomine TCR Beta short-read assay. TCRdb redid the calling of the PCR reads with MiXCR, one entry per CDR3 protein. In the table there are around 20,000 distinct CDR3 sequences, approximately 30% of which are singletons. With respect to this clonotype: Its antigen is still unknown.

J is TRBJ2-3 and V is TRBV7-3, with D maybe TRBD2 (6 bases). Specimen: cultured CD4+ T cells from blood. This TCR derives from a human donor with COVID-19. The CDR3 is CASSSGGVKNTQYF. The CDR3 DNA reads TGTGCCAGCAGCTCGGGCGGGGTGAAAAATACGCAGTATTTT.